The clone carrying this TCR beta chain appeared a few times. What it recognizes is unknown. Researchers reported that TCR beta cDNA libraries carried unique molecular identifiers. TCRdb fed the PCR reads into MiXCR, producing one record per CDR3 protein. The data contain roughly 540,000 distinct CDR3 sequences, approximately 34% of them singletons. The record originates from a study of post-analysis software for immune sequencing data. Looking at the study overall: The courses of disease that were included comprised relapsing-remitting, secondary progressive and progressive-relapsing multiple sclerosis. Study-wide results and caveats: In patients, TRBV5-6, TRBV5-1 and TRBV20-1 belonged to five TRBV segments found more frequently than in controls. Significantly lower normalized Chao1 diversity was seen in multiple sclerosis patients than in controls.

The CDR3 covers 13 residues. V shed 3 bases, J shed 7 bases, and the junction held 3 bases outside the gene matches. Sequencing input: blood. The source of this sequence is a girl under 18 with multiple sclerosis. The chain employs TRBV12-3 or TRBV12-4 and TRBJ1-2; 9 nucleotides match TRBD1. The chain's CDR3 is CASSFGDRVGYTF. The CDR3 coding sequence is TGTGCCAGCAGTTTCGGGGACAGGGTTGGCTACACCTTC.